This T cell receptor beta chain is from a study of blood T cell repertoires in COVID-19. Study overall: There were acute and convalescent COVID-19 samples, and they came from the United States, Italy and Spain. The cDNA or gDNA used as material had been derived from T cells, B-cell-depleted T cells, or PBMCs.

Per the study methods: Amplification from reference gene primers served as the basis for estimated nucleated cell counts. The assay was immunoSEQ multiplex PCR, and TCRdb's table has in-frame clones only and misses some. That table supplies the V and J calls and clone size; D and trimming were determined from the DNA. The sample comprises approximately 400,000 clones, more than 80% of which are singletons, and 0.95% to 1.5% rests with the top ten. This clone was recorded once. In germline, CDR1 is SGDLS, CDR2 YYNGEE. This CDR3 comprises 14 residues. Trimming left V 4 bases short and J 3 bases short, with 10 bases between.

This sequence was found in a man aged 40-49 years with acute or convalescent COVID-19. Sequencing input: peripheral blood. J is TRBJ2-2 and V is TRBV9; D not resolved. In DNA form, the CDR3 reads TGTGCCAGCAGCATCCGGGTTGACACCGGGGAGCTGTTTTTT. It translates to CASSIRVDTGELFF.